What follows is one TCR beta chain and its context. Its antigen is not known. This record comes from a study of OX40 agonist ivuxolimab in advanced cancers. Looking at the study overall: Patients were 82.7% male with ages roughly 23 to 79, mean around 58.

TCRdb's table, derived via immunoSEQ multiplex PCR, lists solely in-frame clones and lacks some. The sample holds tens of thousands of clones; 90% to 95% are singletons and the top ten take about 0.45%. The study, taken as a whole, reports: Clonal expansion was among the lowest in partial responders at 0.1-3.0 mg/kg, especially CD8+. The authors also found low normalized T-cell clonal expansion in some nonresponders.

This TCR came from an adult with an advanced solid tumor such as melanoma, head and neck, liver or kidney cancer. Sequences were derived from CD4+ or CD8+ T cells sorted from blood, sampled in a trial of the OX40 agonist ivuxolimab.

CDR3 nucleotides: TGTGCTAGTGGTTTGGCTAGCCCCGGAGAGCAGTACTTC. It specifies CASGLASPGEQYF. This rearrangement joins TRBV12-5 to TRBJ2-7; tentative D call: TRBD2 (5 bases). The CDR3 covers 13 residues. Germline-derived CDR1 and CDR2 are LGHNT and FRNRAP. Trimming took off 1 base at V and 7 bases at J, with 11 bases between the two ends.